This T cell receptor beta chain was documented in a study of shared clonotypes between healthy human individuals. V was trimmed by 0 bases and J by 0 bases, leaving 10 bases between them. CDR1 and CDR2 from the germline V gene are SGHRS and YFSETQ. CDR3 size: 16 residues. CD45RO-negative CD8 cells positively selected for CCR7 made up the naive population, which excluded terminally differentiated effector memory CD45RA+ cells. This clone occurred a few times. Using immunoSEQ multiplex PCR, the repertoire was profiled, and TCRdb retains in-frame clones only, with some absent. The sample has almost 700,000 clones, about 91% seen once; the top ten hold approximately 25%.

Specimen: naive CD8+ T cells sorted from blood. This sequence was found in a man younger than 40 in good health. The rearrangement links TRBV5-1 to TRBJ2-1, with a possible D match to TRBD1 (6 bases). Written as DNA, the CDR3 is TGCGCCAGCAGCTTGGCCACAGGGCTCTCCTACAATGAGCAGTTCTTC. It encodes CASSLATGLSYNEQFF.